The 24 T cell receptor beta chains listed next were all sequenced from one sample in a study of identifying expanded T cells in peripheral blood. Generated by immunoSEQ multiplex PCR, the TCRdb table keeps only in-frame clones and is missing some. The repertoire holds some 130,000 clones, with approximately 86% as singletons. Sequences were obtained from blood. All receptors derive from a person aged 18 to 69 in good health.

The V call is TRBV7-9, the J call TRBJ2-5, with D unresolved. Trimming left V 5 bases short and J 2 bases short, with 18 bases between. Germline V gene sequence: CDR1 SEHNR, CDR2 FQNEAQ (reference sequence). The CDR3 is made up of 16 amino acids. The CDR3 sequence is CASSTIGTAHQETQYF. For the CDR3, the DNA is TGTGCCAGCAGCACAATAGGCACCGCCCATCAAGAGACCCAGTACTTC.

This sequence joins TRBV2 and TRBJ1-2; 7 bases agree with TRBD1. V shed 5 bases, J shed 5 bases, and the junction held 5 bases outside the gene matches. Germline assignment: CDR1 SNHLY and CDR2 FYNNEI. The CDR3 spans 13 residues. In nucleotides, the CDR3 is TGTGCCAGCAGTTCACAGGGGCCGTATGGCTACACCTTC. Protein sequence: CASSSQGPYGYTF.

The chain recombines TRBV7-9 with TRBJ2-5; D gene unclear. This CDR3 is 15 amino acids long. Germline loops: CDR1 SEHNR, CDR2 FQNEAQ (reference sequence). The V and J ends lost 5 bases and 1 base respectively, with 14 bases between them. The CDR3 sequence is CASSPLYSAQETQYF. The DNA of the CDR3 is TGTGCCAGCAGCCCGTTGTACAGTGCCCAAGAGACCCAGTACTTC.

The table lists this clone with a count of one. The chain couples TRBV5-1 to TRBJ2-1, with 7 bases aligning to TRBD2. Germline V gives CDR1 SGHRS, CDR2 YFSETQ. This CDR3 comprises 14 residues. Losses at the gene ends were 5 bases for V and 3 bases for J; bases not matched to a gene: 5. CDR3 coding DNA: TGCGCCAGCAGAGGCGCGGGGGTCTACAATGAGCAGTTCTTC. It yields the protein CASRGAGVYNEQFF.

This chain uses TRBV5-1 with TRBJ1-2; D is unresolved. Germline V gene sequence: CDR1 SGHRS, CDR2 YFSETQ. V was shortened by 4 bases and J by 7 bases, with 14 bases between the two germline ends. The CDR3 contains 13 residues. CDR3 in amino acids: CASSPAGETGYTF. The CDR3 DNA reads as TGCGCCAGCAGCCCCGCGGGAGAGACTGGCTACACCTTC.

The chain links TRBV19 to TRBJ2-1; 7 nucleotides match TRBD1. The CDR3 runs 12 residues. Germline V CDR1 and CDR2: LNHDA, SQIVND (reference sequence). Trimming took 6 bases from V and 8 from J; bases not matched to a gene: 4. In DNA form, the CDR3 reads TGTGCCAGTAGAAGACAGGGACATGAGCAGTTCTTC. Translation gives CASRRQGHEQFF.

V gene TRBV6-4 combines with J gene TRBJ2-1, with TRBD1 identical over 8 bases. The CDR3 is made up of 12 amino acids. V lost 6 bases to trimming and J lost 5 bases; unmatched junction nucleotides: 0. Germline values: CDR1 MRHNA, CDR2 SNTAGT. CDR3 amino acids: CASRQGDNEQFF. CDR3 DNA: TGTGCCAGCAGACAGGGGGACAATGAGCAGTTCTTC.

The J gene is TRBJ1-2, the V gene TRBV19, with 9 bases aligning to TRBD1. J gave up 3 bases and V 11 bases, and 13 bases lay outside the gene matches. CDR3 length: 15 amino acids. Germline CDR1 LNHDA, CDR2 SQIVND (reference sequence). The CDR3 sequence: CAADRGQGAHYGYTF. The CDR3 bases are TGTGCCGCCGACCGGGGACAGGGTGCCCACTATGGCTACACCTTC.

J is TRBJ1-1 and V is TRBV7-3; TRBD1 is a possible D gene (6 bases). From germline, CDR1 is SGHTA and CDR2 FQGTGA. The CDR3 has 15 residues. Trimming removed 5 bases from V and 6 bases from J, with 19 bases in between. The CDR3 reads CASSTYRAGVSEAFF. CDR3 DNA sequence: TGTGCCAGCAGCACATACAGGGCTGGTGTCTCTGAAGCTTTCTTT.

V and J are TRBV28 and TRBJ2-7; possibly TRBD1 or TRBD2 for D (5 bases each). The V gene lost 0 bases and the J gene lost 0 bases, with 6 bases spanning the gap. The CDR3 loop spans 14 amino acids. The V gene's germline CDR1 is MDHEN and CDR2 SYDVKM. The CDR3 region is CASSLWGDSYEQYF. The CDR3 DNA reads as TGTGCCAGCAGTTTATGGGGGGACTCCTACGAGCAGTACTTC.

J is TRBJ2-2 and V is TRBV25-1; unclear D gene. Germline-derived CDR1 and CDR2 are MGHDK and SYGVNS. There are 15 residues in the CDR3. V dropped 4 bases and J dropped 0 bases, with 9 bases sitting between them. In nucleotides, the CDR3 is TGTGCCAGCAGTGCCTTATTACCGAACACCGGGGAGCTGTTTTTT. Translated, it gives CASSALLPNTGELFF.

The CDR3 region is CASSAYQETQYF. The CDR3, as DNA: TGTGCCAGCAGCGCCTACCAAGAGACCCAGTACTTC. The chain is built from TRBV11-2 and TRBJ2-5, with unresolved D. V was pared by 5 bases and J by 0 bases, with 4 bases between. The germline gives CDR1 SGHAT, CDR2 FQNNGV. The CDR3 runs 12 residues.

The chain couples TRBV6-6 to TRBJ1-1; weak D call: TRBD1 (6 bases). CDR1 and CDR2 from the germline V gene are MNHNY and SVGAGI (reference sequence). Trimming left V 6 bases short and J 0 bases short, with 14 bases between. The CDR3 consists of 15 residues. DNA of the CDR3: TGTGCCAGCAGAGGCGGACAGACTATGAACACTGAAGCTTTCTTT. Protein: CASRGGQTMNTEAFF.

The J gene is TRBJ2-3, the V gene TRBV12-5; 8 bases match TRBD1. This CDR3 is built from 14 residues. With 1 base clipped from V and 6 bases from J, the junction kept 3 bases outside the gene matches. Germline lookup yields CDR1 LGHNT and CDR2 FRNRAP. CDR3 DNA sequence: TGTGCTAGTGGTTTGGAACAGGGGGGCGATACGCAGTATTTT. This encodes CASGLEQGGDTQYF.

The rearrangement uses TRBV5-4 and TRBJ1-5, with D possibly being TRBD1 (5 bases). Trimming pared 4 bases from V and 3 bases from J, leaving 11 bases between. From germline, CDR1 is SGHNT and CDR2 YYREEE (reference sequence). CDR3 length: 14 residues. The CDR3 DNA follows: TGTGCCAGCAGCGACCAGGGTACCAATCAGCCCCAGCATTTT. Amino acids: CASSDQGTNQPQHF.

The rearrangement joins TRBV11-2 to TRBJ2-7; D remains unclear. Germline lookup yields CDR1 SGHAT and CDR2 FQNNGV. V was clipped by 1 base and J by 7 bases, with 11 bases between them. The CDR3 has 13 amino acids. CDR3 nucleotide sequence: TGTGCCAGCAGCTTAGGGACGGGCAAGGAGCAGTACTTC. It encodes CASSLGTGKEQYF.

This clone appeared once. J is TRBJ2-1 and V is TRBV5-6, with D possibly being TRBD2 (6 bases). This CDR3 has 19 residues. Germline CDR1 is SGHDT and CDR2 is YYEEEE. Trimming cost V 0 bases and J 7 bases, with 26 bases left between them. In DNA form, the CDR3 reads TGTGCCAGCAGCTTGGGAAAGGCCAAATCTGGGGGGAGGTTAAATGAGCAGTTCTTC. The encoded protein is CASSLGKAKSGGRLNEQFF.

The chain links TRBV28 to TRBJ1-4; D gene uncertain. The V gene lost 6 bases and the J gene lost 11 bases, with 19 bases spanning the gap. Germline CDR1 and CDR2: MDHEN and SYDVKM. CDR3 length: 14 amino acids. The DNA for the CDR3 is TGTGCCAGCAGCCCGACAAGGCTGGGTTGGAAACTGTTTTTT. Translation gives CASSPTRLGWKLFF.

The rearrangement links TRBV6-1 to TRBJ2-4, with D perhaps being TRBD1 or TRBD2 (5 bases each). The CDR3 has 15 residues. CDR1 MNHNS and CDR2 SASEGT come from the germline V gene. V gave up 6 bases and J gave up 6 bases, with 18 bases separating them. In DNA, the CDR3 is TGTGCCAGCAGGAAGGCTGCAGGGACCGGAAACATTCAGTACTTC. It translates to CASRKAAGTGNIQYF.

The DNA of the CDR3 is TGTGCCAGCAACCTCCCAGGGGATCTCGGCTACACCTTC. Its translation is CASNLPGDLGYTF. The chain recombines TRBV6-6 with TRBJ1-2, with D possibly matching TRBD1 (6 bases). V lost 7 bases and J lost 8, with 17 bases in between. CDR1 is MNHNY, CDR2 SVGAGI, per germline (reference sequence). This CDR3 region has 13 residues.

The chain recombines TRBV7-2 with TRBJ1-3; D not certain. There are 14 residues in the CDR3. Germline CDR1 SGHTA, CDR2 FQGNSA. V was trimmed by 1 base and J by 4 bases, leaving 8 bases between them. In DNA, the CDR3 is TGTGCCAGCAGCTTAGGACCGACGGGAAACACCATATATTTT. Protein product: CASSLGPTGNTIYF.

The chain is built from TRBV6-1 and TRBJ2-7; weak D call: TRBD1 (5 bases). This CDR3 contains 14 residues. The V end was cut by 2 bases, the J end by 6 bases, with 14 bases between. Germline CDR1 reads MNHNS; CDR2 reads SASEGT. CDR3 coding DNA: TGTGCCAGCAGTGAAACCCCACAGGTTAGCGAGCAGTACTTC. Translating gives CASSETPQVSEQYF.

This clone has a single count. This chain links TRBV19 with TRBJ2-7; D is perhaps TRBD1 (6 bases). V gave up 3 bases and J gave up 0 bases, with 12 bases separating them. The CDR3 is 15 amino acids. Germline CDR1 reads LNHDA; CDR2 reads SQIVND (reference sequence). CDR3 bases: TGTGCCAGTAGTATTGATTGGACAGACTCCTACGAGCAGTACTTC. This codes for CASSIDWTDSYEQYF.

The CDR3 sequence: CASSLVPDSGSSYNEQFF. The DNA for the CDR3 is TGTGCCAGCAGCTTAGTGCCCGACAGTGGAAGCTCCTACAATGAGCAGTTCTTC. The V and J genes are TRBV7-6 and TRBJ2-1, with D possibly being TRBD1 (5 bases). Germline V gives CDR1 SGHVS, CDR2 FNYEAQ. CDR3 length: 18 amino acids. Trimming cost V 1 base and J 0 bases, with 16 bases left between them.